The T cell receptor beta chain under discussion was sequenced for a study of blood T cell repertoires in COVID-19. About the study: Material from acute and convalescent COVID-19 was sourced from the United States, Italy and Spain.

Original processing methods: Reference gene primer amplification in the assay estimated nucleated cell counts. Repertoires were generated with immunoSEQ multiplex PCR, while TCRdb's copy carries only in-frame clones and drops some. V, J and clone size reflect that table, while D and trimming were determined from the DNA. The sample carries about 68,000 clones, about three quarters recorded once. Germline V gives CDR1 MDHEN, CDR2 SYDVKM. The CDR3 length is 18 residues. Trimming removed 4 bases from V and 5 bases from J; junction bases left unmatched: 11. This TCR derives from a human donor in a cohort sampled during active COVID-19. V usage is TRBV28 and J usage is TRBJ2-2; TRBD1 aligns across 12 bases. Sequencing was performed on peripheral blood. CDR3 sequence reads: CASSSHGTGGAVTGELFF. The DNA for the CDR3 is TGTGCCAGCAGTTCCCACGGGACAGGGGGCGCAGTGACCGGGGAGCTGTTTTTT.